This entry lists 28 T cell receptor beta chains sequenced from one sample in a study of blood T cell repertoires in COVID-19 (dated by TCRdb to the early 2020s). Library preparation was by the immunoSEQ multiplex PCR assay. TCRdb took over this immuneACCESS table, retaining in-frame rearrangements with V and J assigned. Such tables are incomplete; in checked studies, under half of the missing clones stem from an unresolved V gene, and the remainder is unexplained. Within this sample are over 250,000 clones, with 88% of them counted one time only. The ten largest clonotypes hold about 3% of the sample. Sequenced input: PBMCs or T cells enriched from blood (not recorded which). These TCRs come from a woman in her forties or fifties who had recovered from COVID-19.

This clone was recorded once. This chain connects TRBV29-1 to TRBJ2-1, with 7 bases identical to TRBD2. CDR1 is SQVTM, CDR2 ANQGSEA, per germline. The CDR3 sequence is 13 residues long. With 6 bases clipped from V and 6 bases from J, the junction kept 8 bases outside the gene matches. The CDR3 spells CSVQVGGINEQFF. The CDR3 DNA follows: TGCAGCGTCCAGGTCGGGGGGATCAATGAGCAGTTCTTC.

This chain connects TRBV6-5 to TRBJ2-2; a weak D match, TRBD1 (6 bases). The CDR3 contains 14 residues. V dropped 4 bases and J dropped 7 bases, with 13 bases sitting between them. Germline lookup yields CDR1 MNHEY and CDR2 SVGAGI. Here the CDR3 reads CASSWGPSGGELFF. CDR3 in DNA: TGTGCCAGCAGTTGGGGGCCCAGCGGCGGGGAGCTGTTTTTT.

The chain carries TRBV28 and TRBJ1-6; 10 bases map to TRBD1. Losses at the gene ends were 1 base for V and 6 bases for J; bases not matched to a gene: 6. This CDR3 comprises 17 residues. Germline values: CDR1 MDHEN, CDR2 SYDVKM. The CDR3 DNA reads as TGTGCCAGCAGTTTATCCGGACAGGGGGTTTTTAATTCACCCCTCCACTTT. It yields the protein CASSLSGQGVFNSPLHF.

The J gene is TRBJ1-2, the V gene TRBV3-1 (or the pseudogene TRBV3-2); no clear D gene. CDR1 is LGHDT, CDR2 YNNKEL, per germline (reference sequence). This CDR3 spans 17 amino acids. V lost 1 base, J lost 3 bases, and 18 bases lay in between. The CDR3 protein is CASSQVITPGEDYGYTF. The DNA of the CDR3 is TGTGCCAGCAGCCAAGTAATAACACCCGGCGAGGACTATGGCTACACCTTC.

CDR3 region: CASCPQLNTEAFF. The DNA for the CDR3 is TGTGCCAGCTGCCCACAGCTGAACACTGAAGCTTTCTTT. This chain links TRBV27 with TRBJ1-1; D remains ambiguous. The CDR3 has 13 amino acids. Germline CDR1 MNHEY, CDR2 SMNVEV (reference sequence). V lost 8 bases and J lost 0, with 10 bases in between.

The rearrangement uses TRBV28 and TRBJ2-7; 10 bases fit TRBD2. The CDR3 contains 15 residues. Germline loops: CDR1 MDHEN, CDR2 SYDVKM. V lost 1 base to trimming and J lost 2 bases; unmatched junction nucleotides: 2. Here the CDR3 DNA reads TGTGCCAGCAGTTTATCACTAGCGGGACCCTACGAGCAGTACTTC. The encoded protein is CASSLSLAGPYEQYF. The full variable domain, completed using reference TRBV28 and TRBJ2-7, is DVKVTQSSRYLVKRTGEKVFLECVQDMDHENMFWYRQDPGLGLRLIYFSYDVKMKEKGDIPEGYSVSREKKERFSLILESASTNQTSMYLCASSLSLAGPYEQYFGPGTRLTVT.

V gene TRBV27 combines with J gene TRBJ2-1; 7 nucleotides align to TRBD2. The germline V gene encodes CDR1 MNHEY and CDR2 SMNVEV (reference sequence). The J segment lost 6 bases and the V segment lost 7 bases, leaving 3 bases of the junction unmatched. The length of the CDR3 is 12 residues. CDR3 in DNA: TGTGCCAGCACTTCTAGCGGCAATGAGCAGTTCTTC. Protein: CASTSSGNEQFF.

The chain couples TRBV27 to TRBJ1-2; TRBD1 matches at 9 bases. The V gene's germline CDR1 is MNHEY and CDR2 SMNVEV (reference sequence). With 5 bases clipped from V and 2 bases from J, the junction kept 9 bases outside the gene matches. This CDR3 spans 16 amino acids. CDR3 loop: CASSPRGQGLNYGYTF. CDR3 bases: TGTGCCAGCAGTCCCCGCGGACAGGGGTTGAACTATGGCTACACCTTC.

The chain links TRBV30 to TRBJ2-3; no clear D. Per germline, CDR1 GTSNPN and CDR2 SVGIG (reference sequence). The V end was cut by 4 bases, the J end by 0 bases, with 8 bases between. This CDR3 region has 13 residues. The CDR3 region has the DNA TGTGCCTGGACTAGTTACAGCACAGATACGCAGTATTTT. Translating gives CAWTSYSTDTQYF.

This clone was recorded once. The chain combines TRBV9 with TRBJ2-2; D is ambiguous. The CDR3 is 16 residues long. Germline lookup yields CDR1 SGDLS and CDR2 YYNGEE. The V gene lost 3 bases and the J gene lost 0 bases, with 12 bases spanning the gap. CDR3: CASSGQGTPNTGELFF. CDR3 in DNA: TGTGCCAGCAGCGGACAAGGTACGCCGAACACCGGGGAGCTGTTTTTT.

Here the CDR3 DNA reads TGTGCCAGCAGTGAGGGGACAGGGTATGGCTACACCTTC. It is translated as CASSEGTGYGYTF. The chain uses TRBV28 and TRBJ1-2; 9 bases fit TRBD1. CDR3 length: 13 residues. From germline, CDR1 is MDHEN and CDR2 SYDVKM. V trimming: 5 bases; J trimming: 5 bases; junction bases outside the gene matches: 3.

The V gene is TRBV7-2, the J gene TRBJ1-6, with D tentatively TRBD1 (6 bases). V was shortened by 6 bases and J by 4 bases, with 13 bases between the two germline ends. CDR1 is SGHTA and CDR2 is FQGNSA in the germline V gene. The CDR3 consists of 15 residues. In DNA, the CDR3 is TGTGCCAGCAGGCTAAACAGGGCGTATAATTCACCCCTCCACTTT. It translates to CASRLNRAYNSPLHF.

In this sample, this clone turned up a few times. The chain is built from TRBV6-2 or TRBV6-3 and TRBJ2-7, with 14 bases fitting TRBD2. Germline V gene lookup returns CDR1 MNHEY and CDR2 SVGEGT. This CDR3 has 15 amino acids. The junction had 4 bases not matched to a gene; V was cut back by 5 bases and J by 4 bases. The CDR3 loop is CASSPRLAGGYEQYF. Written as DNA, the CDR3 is TGTGCCAGCAGTCCCCGACTAGCGGGAGGGTACGAGCAGTACTTC.

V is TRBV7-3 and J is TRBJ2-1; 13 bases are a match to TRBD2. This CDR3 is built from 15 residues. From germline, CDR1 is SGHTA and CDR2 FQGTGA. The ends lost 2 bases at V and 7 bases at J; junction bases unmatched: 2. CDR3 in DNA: TGTGCCAGCAGCTTAGGGACTAGCGGGAATAATGAGCAGTTCTTC. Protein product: CASSLGTSGNNEQFF.

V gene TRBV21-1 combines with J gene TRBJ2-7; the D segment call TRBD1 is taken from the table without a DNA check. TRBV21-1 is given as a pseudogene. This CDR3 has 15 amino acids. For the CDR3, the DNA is TGTGCCAGCAGCAAACGGACAGGGGGAGACTACGAGCAGTACTTC. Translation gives CASSKRTGGDYEQYF.

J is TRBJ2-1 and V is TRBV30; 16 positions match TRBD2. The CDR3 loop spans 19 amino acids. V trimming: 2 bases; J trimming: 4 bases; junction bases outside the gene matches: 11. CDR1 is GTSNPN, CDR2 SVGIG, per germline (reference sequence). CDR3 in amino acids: CAWSPPGLAGGPHYNEQFF. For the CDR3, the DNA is TGTGCCTGGAGTCCCCCGGGACTAGCGGGAGGGCCTCATTACAATGAGCAGTTCTTC.

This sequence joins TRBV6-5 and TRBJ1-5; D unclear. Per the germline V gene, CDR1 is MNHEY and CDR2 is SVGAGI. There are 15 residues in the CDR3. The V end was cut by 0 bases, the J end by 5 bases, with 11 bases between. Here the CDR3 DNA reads TGTGCCAGCAGTTACTCGAAGCGGAAGGATCAGCCCCAGCATTTT. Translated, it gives CASSYSKRKDQPQHF.

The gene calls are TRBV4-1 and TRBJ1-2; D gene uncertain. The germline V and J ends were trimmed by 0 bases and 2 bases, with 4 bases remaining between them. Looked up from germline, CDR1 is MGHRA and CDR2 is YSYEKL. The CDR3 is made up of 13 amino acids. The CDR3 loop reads CASSQDRNYGYTF. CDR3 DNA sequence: TGCGCCAGCAGCCAAGACAGGAACTATGGCTACACCTTC.

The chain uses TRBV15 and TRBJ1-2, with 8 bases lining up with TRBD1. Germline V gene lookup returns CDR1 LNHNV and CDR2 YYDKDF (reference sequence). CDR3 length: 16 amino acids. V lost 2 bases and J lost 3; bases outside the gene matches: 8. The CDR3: CATSRSPGGFDYGYTF. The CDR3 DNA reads TGTGCCACCAGCAGATCCCCAGGGGGCTTCGACTATGGCTACACCTTC.

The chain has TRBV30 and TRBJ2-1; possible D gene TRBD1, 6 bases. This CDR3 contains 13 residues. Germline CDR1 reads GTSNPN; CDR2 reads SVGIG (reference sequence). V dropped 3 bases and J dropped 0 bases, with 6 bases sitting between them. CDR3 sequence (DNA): TGTGCCTGGAGACAGGGCTCCTACAATGAGCAGTTCTTC. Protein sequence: CAWRQGSYNEQFF.

The CDR3 here is CASSLGGGLAGVSYNEQFF. As DNA, the CDR3 is TGCGCCAGCAGCTTGGGAGGTGGACTAGCGGGCGTCTCCTACAATGAGCAGTTCTTC. This sequence joins TRBV5-1 and TRBJ2-1; 11 bases map to TRBD2. CDR1 and CDR2 from the germline V gene are SGHRS and YFSETQ. Unmatched junction bases numbered 8, after V lost 0 bases and J lost 0 bases. The CDR3 consists of 19 residues.

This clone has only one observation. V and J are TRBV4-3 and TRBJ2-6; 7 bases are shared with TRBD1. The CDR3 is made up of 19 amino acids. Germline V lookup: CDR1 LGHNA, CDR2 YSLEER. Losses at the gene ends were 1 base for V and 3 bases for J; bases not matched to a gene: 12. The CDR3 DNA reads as TGCGCCAGCAGCCAAGGGGTGGTCGAGGGGGCTTTTGGGGCCAACGTCCTGACTTTC. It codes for CASSQGVVEGAFGANVLTF.

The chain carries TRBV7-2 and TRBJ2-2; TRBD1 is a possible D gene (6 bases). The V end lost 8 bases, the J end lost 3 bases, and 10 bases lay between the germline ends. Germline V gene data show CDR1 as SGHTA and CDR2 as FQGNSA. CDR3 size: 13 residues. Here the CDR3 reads CASRDTHTGELFF. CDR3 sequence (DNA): TGTGCCAGCCGGGACACACACACCGGGGAGCTGTTTTTT.

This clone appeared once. CDR3 sequence (DNA): TGTGCCAGCAGCAAGCAGGGGCGGGAGCAGTACTTC. Translated, it gives CASSKQGREQYF. This chain connects TRBV21-1 to TRBJ2-7; the D call TRBD1 from the table was never checked on the DNA. TRBV21-1 counts as a pseudogene. The CDR3 is made up of 12 amino acids.

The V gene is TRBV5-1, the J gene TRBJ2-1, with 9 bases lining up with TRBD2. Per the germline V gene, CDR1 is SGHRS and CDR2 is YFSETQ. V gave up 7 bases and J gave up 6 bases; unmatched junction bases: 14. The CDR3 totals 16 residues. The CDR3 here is CASDLAGQGLGNEQFF. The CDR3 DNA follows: TGCGCCAGCGACCTAGCGGGGCAGGGGTTGGGCAATGAGCAGTTCTTC.

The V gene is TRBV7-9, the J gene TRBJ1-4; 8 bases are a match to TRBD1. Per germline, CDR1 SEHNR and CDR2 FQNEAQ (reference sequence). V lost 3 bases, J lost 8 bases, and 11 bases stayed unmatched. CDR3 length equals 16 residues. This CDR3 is CASSFLPGQGGEKLFF. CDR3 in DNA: TGTGCCAGCAGCTTCCTTCCCGGACAGGGAGGAGAAAAACTGTTTTTT.

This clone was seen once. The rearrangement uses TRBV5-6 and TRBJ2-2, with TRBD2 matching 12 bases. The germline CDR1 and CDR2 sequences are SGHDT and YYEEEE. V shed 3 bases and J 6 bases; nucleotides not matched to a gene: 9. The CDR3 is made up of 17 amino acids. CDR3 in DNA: TGTGCCAGCAGCTCCTACAGACTAGCGGGAGTGGCCGGGGAGCTGTTTTTT. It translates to CASSSYRLAGVAGELFF.

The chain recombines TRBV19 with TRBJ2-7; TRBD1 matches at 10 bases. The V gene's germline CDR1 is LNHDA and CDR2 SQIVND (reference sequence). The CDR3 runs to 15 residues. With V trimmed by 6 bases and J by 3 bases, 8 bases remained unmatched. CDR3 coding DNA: TGTGCCAGTAGAACAAGGGGGACAGGGGACTACGAGCAGTACTTC. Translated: CASRTRGTGDYEQYF.